This is a list of T cell receptor beta chains from one sample in a study of T cell responses to AZD1222 COVID-19 vaccine. Generated by immunoSEQ multiplex PCR, the TCRdb table keeps only in-frame clones and is missing some. Altogether roughly 77,000 clones are present, 90% being singletons, with the ten largest covering 2.5% to 4%. Sequenced material: peripheral blood, taken 28 days after the second AZD1222 dose. The receptors stem from an adult who received the AZD1222 COVID-19 vaccine. CDR3s include the opening cysteine and the closing phenylalanine or tryptophan. D genes are given only for firm matches. Expanded clones get a size class; other rows say once, few or many, or leave the size out.

CDR3nt	CDR3aa	j_gene	v_gene	d_gene	abundance
TGTGCCAGCAGCCACGGACAGGGGGCTAAACCCAGCTCCTACAATGAGCAGTTCTTC	CASSHGQGAKPSSYNEQFF	TRBJ2-1	TRBV4-2	TRBD1	-
TGTGCCAGTAGTCCTGGGGGCCTGAACACCGGGGAGCTGTTTTTT	CASSPGGLNTGELFF	TRBJ2-2	TRBV19	-	-
TGTGCCAGCAGCGTAGGATTCGGGAGGGCGGGAGTGCGGGAAAAAAATGAGCAGTTCTTC	CASSVGFGRAGVREKNEQFF	TRBJ2-1	TRBV9	TRBD2	-
TGCGCCAGCAGCTCCCTACACCGGGACCCAAACTCTGGGGCCAACGTCCTGACTTTC	CASSSLHRDPNSGANVLTF	TRBJ2-6	TRBV5-1	-	-
TGTGCCAGCAGATTGACAGGGTTATCAAATCAGCCCCAGCATTTT	CASRLTGLSNQPQHF	TRBJ1-5	TRBV6-5	TRBD1	-
TGTGCCAGCAGCTTAGGGTCCTACGAGCAGTACTTC	CASSLGSYEQYF	TRBJ2-7	TRBV7-2	-	-
TGTGCCAGCAGCCAAGAGGGCCTGAGGAGCTACACCTTC	CASSQEGLRSYTF	TRBJ1-2	TRBV14	-	-
TGCGCCAGCAGCGACCACAGGGCATATGAGCAGTTCTTC	CASSDHRAYEQFF	TRBJ2-1	TRBV5-1	-	-
TGTGCCAGCAGTTTATCGGGAGGGAATGAGCAGTTCTTC	CASSLSGGNEQFF	TRBJ2-1	TRBV27	TRBD2	few
TGTGCCAGCAGTTTGACCGGGACTAGTTCCCTCGAGCAGTACTTC	CASSLTGTSSLEQYF	TRBJ2-7	TRBV6-2/TRBV6-3	TRBD2	-
TGTGCCAGCAGTTTCGGCAGGTCCCCCCTCCACTTT	CASSFGRSPLHF	TRBJ1-6	TRBV27	-	-
TGTGCCAGCAGCCTGGAGGGAGCGGGGGGGGATTACGAGCAGTACTTC	CASSLEGAGGDYEQYF	TRBJ2-7	TRBV3-1/TRBV3-2	TRBD2	-
TGTGCCAGCAGCCAACTAGACAATGAGCAGTTCTTC	CASSQLDNEQFF	TRBJ2-1	TRBV11-2	-	-
TGTGCCAGCAGCCCCCTTATAGAACTAGCCAAAAACATTCAGTACTTC	CASSPLIELAKNIQYF	TRBJ2-4	TRBV6-2/TRBV6-3	-	-
TGTGCCAGCAGCTTTGCAACGGGTTCCGAGCAGTACTTC	CASSFATGSEQYF	TRBJ2-7	TRBV5-8	-	-
TGTGCCAGCAGGGACAGGGCGAATTCACCCCTCCACTTT	CASRDRANSPLHF	TRBJ1-6	TRBV2	TRBD1	few
TGTGCCAGCAGCCAAGAAGAGCTGTTTTTT	CASSQEELFF	TRBJ2-2	TRBV3-1/TRBV3-2	-	-
TGTGCCAGCAGCTTGAATTGGATGGCAGGGGAAGAGACCCAGTACTTC	CASSLNWMAGEETQYF	TRBJ2-5	TRBV5-6	-	-
TGTGCCAGCATGGGCAGGGGAGCGGGAACTGAAGCTTTCTTT	CASMGRGAGTEAFF	TRBJ1-1	TRBV5-8	-	-
TGCGCCAGCAGCTTGGAGGGACAGGGGCCCCGGTTCTTC	CASSLEGQGPRFF	TRBJ2-1	TRBV5-1	TRBD1	-
TGTGCCAGCACCCCCGCTCCGAGGGAAGTGGGAGAGGTAGATACGCAGTATTTT	CASTPAPREVGEVDTQYF	TRBJ2-3	TRBV9	-	-
TGTGCCAGCAGTTTCGCGGGTTCTCAGCCCCAGCATTTT	CASSFAGSQPQHF	TRBJ1-5	TRBV12-3/TRBV12-4	-	once
TGTGCCTGGAGGGGGGACACCTTACATAATTCACCCCTCCACTTT	CAWRGDTLHNSPLHF	TRBJ1-6	TRBV30	-	-
TGTGCCAGCAGCTTAAGGTACGAGCAGTACTTC	CASSLRYEQYF	TRBJ2-7	TRBV7-9	-	-
TGCAGTGCTTGGGGCTATGGCTACACCTTC	CSAWGYGYTF	TRBJ1-2	TRBV20-1	-	-
TGTGCCAGCAGCTTAAGTCCTGGGGACCAAGCTTTCTTT	CASSLSPGDQAFF	TRBJ1-1	TRBV7-3	-	-
TGTGCCAGCAGTCGGGATTTAAACAATCAGCCCCAGCATTTT	CASSRDLNNQPQHF	TRBJ1-5	TRBV6-5	-	-
TGTGCCAGCAGTACCGACTTGGGGACCCAGTACTTC	CASSTDLGTQYF	TRBJ2-5	TRBV12-3/TRBV12-4	-	-
TGTGCCAGCAGCCCGAGGGGGCCTGGAAACACCATATATTTT	CASSPRGPGNTIYF	TRBJ1-3	TRBV6-5	TRBD1	-
TGCAGCGCCGCCACAGCGAATGATTCACCCCTCCACTTT	CSAATANDSPLHF	TRBJ1-6	TRBV29-1	-	-
TGTGCCAGCAGCGCAGGACAGGGGAAGCAGTACTTC	CASSAGQGKQYF	TRBJ2-7	TRBV7-9	TRBD1	-
TGTGCCAGCAGCCACTTGGACCACGAGCAGTACTTC	CASSHLDHEQYF	TRBJ2-7	TRBV7-6	-	-
TGTGCCTGGAGGGGGGAGAATTCTGGCTACACCTTC	CAWRGENSGYTF	TRBJ1-2	TRBV30	-	-
TGTGCTAGTGGTTTGGTAATGTCTCTCTATGGCTACACCTTC	CASGLVMSLYGYTF	TRBJ1-2	TRBV12-5	-	-
TGCAGCGTTGCATTTCGGGTGGAGACTGAAGCTTTCTTT	CSVAFRVETEAFF	TRBJ1-1	TRBV29-1	-	-
TGTGCCAGCAGCCAGTCGGACACAGATACGCAGTATTTT	CASSQSDTDTQYF	TRBJ2-3	TRBV3-1/TRBV3-2	-	few
TGTGCCAGCGGGAAGGGGGATCAGCCCCAGCATTTT	CASGKGDQPQHF	TRBJ1-5	TRBV12-3/TRBV12-4	-	-
TGTGCCAGCAGCCCGGCCCTTTCTGGAAACACCATATATTTT	CASSPALSGNTIYF	TRBJ1-3	TRBV11-2	-	-
TGTGCCACCAGCCGGGACACTAATTCACCCCTCCACTTT	CATSRDTNSPLHF	TRBJ1-6	TRBV15	-	-
TGTGCCAGCAGCTTAGCCGCTGAAGCTTTCTTT	CASSLAAEAFF	TRBJ1-1	TRBV7-9	-	-
TGTGCCAGCAGTTCTACAGGGGCTGGAGGCTACACCTTC	CASSSTGAGGYTF	TRBJ1-2	TRBV6-5	TRBD1	once